Listed below are T cell receptor beta chains from one sample, sequenced in a study of T cell responses to AZD1222 COVID-19 vaccine. Method: immunoSEQ multiplex PCR; TCRdb's copy keeps in-frame clones and lacks some. The table has 100,000 to 130,000 clones, around 91% seen once; the top ten hold about 20%. Sample: peripheral blood, taken on day 0 of AZD1222 vaccination. The receptors originated from an adult in good health. CDR3s leave out the opening cysteine and the closing phenylalanine or tryptophan. The size of a clone is reported for some rows only, either as once, few or many, or as a class for expanded clones.

clone_size v_call cdr3_aa
once TRBV7-2 ASSLVVGTSLGNQPQH
- TRBV18 ASSPRTGANYGYT
- TRBV5-1 ASRDFGATTNEKLF
- TRBV2 ASRIREGGVREKLF
few TRBV7-2 ASSLGFMWTQETQY
- TRBV5-4 ASSLWSVNYGYT
- TRBV7-9 ASSAGFGNQPQH
- TRBV9 ASSAIGRRTSNEQF
- TRBV4-3 ASSLYSGTEAF
- TRBV6-2/TRBV6-3 ASSSTSAPNTGELF
- TRBV28 ASRTPLGEQY
- TRBV27 ASRPLGDRENYEQY
- TRBV5-8 ASSFIRRELPH
- TRBV6-5 ASSTRGIYEQY
- TRBV7-2 ASSSGQPYSNQPQH
- TRBV12-3/TRBV12-4 ASTTGAFGQY
- TRBV10-3 AIARGGWSSYEQY
- TRBV30 AWFRQGRNYGYT
- TRBV27 ASSTAGRGVDEQF
- TRBV7-8 ASSRGRGTEAF
- TRBV21-1 ASTDQLRAEETQY
- TRBV4-1 ASSPGRGDYEQY
- TRBV7-2 ASSPGQGGSGELF
once TRBV4-1 ASSQLLRVTYEKLF
- TRBV4-1 ASSQVFSRAGYT
- TRBV6-1 ASSEGVRQGNYGYT
- TRBV7-2 ASSPRGSSYEQY
- TRBV6-5 ASSYSWSTDTQY
once TRBV6-5 ASSPDRGQPQH
- TRBV29-1 SVTGQGGGYT
- TRBV30 AWGNSGQGAHEQY
- TRBV7-2 ASSLVGPANYGYT
- TRBV29-1 SVSLGTYTEAF